The 19 T cell receptor beta chains reported below all come from one sample, sequenced in a study of CD8+ T cells in alopecia areata. cDNA serving as the sequencing template came from extracted, reverse transcribed RNA. Some clones are missing from TCRdb's copy, which holds only in-frame ones; the method was immunoSEQ multiplex PCR. The table records approximately 140,000 clones, approximately 86% of them present only once. Treatment denoted: oral pan-JAK inhibitor, 5-10 mg twice daily. Material: CD8+ T cells sorted from blood, obtained at week 4, from a patient treated with tofacitinib. These receptors came from a human donor with alopecia areata.

The chain employs TRBV21-1 and TRBJ1-4; the table assigns TRBD1, which was not confirmed against the DNA. TRBV21-1 is flagged as a pseudogene. The CDR3 loop spans 13 amino acids. In DNA form, the CDR3 reads TGTGCCAGCACTCTAACCAGGGGCGAAAAACTGTTTTTT. Residues: CASTLTRGEKLFF.

This clone occurred once. The chain carries TRBV9 and TRBJ1-1, with 7 bases aligning to TRBD1. The CDR3 spans 17 residues. Germline V gives CDR1 SGDLS, CDR2 YYNGEE. J lost 1 base, V lost 4 bases, and 13 bases had no gene match. The CDR3 DNA reads TGTGCCAGCAGCCACCGACAGGGCGGGGAATGGAACACTGAAGCTTTCTTT. Residues: CASSHRQGGEWNTEAFF.

This clone is a singleton in its sample. V gene TRBV6-1 combines with J gene TRBJ1-4, with D unresolved. V lost 3 bases, J lost 7 bases, and 9 bases lay in between. This CDR3 contains 13 residues. CDR1 MNHNS and CDR2 SASEGT come from the germline V gene. The CDR3 coding sequence is TGTGCCAGCAGTGAGTCCGAAAGTGAAAAACTGTTTTTT. It specifies CASSESESEKLFF.

V gene TRBV27 combines with J gene TRBJ2-1; D not resolved. The V and J ends lost 0 bases and 7 bases respectively, with 7 bases between them. Germline assignment: CDR1 MNHEY and CDR2 SMNVEV (reference sequence). The length of the CDR3 is 13 residues. CDR3 residues: CASSLSRTNEQFF. The CDR3 DNA is TGTGCCAGCAGTTTATCGCGCACAAATGAGCAGTTCTTC.

This rearrangement joins TRBV28 to TRBJ2-7; the D is unclear. Trimming stripped 5 bases from V and 4 bases from J, with 6 bases between. The CDR3 has 11 amino acids. CDR1 is MDHEN, CDR2 SYDVKM, per germline. CDR3 amino acids: CASSKTYEQYF. In DNA, the CDR3 is TGTGCCAGCAGTAAGACTTACGAGCAGTACTTC.

The chain carries TRBV13 and TRBJ2-7, with 12 bases matching TRBD2. CDR1 is PRHDT and CDR2 is FYEKMQ in the germline V gene (reference sequence). V shed 7 bases, J shed 3 bases, and the junction held 4 bases outside the gene matches. CDR3 length: 14 residues. The CDR3 spells CASNQLAGGYEQYF. CDR3 sequence (DNA): TGTGCCAGCAACCAACTAGCGGGAGGCTACGAGCAGTACTTC.

This chain joins TRBV9 and TRBJ2-1; 7 nucleotides agree with TRBD2. With 4 bases clipped from V and 4 bases from J, the junction kept 8 bases outside the gene matches. CDR1 is SGDLS and CDR2 is YYNGEE in the germline V gene. The CDR3 covers 15 residues. CDR3 protein: CASSLDLAVYNEQFF. The DNA for the CDR3 is TGTGCCAGCAGCCTCGACCTAGCGGTGTACAATGAGCAGTTCTTC.

There are a few counts of this clone. The V gene is TRBV4-1, the J gene TRBJ2-7; 7 nucleotides align to TRBD1. The trim removed 5 bases at V and 3 bases at J, leaving 10 bases unmatched. CDR1 MGHRA and CDR2 YSYEKL come from the germline V gene. The CDR3 has 15 amino acids. CDR3 sequence (DNA): TGCGCCAGCAGCGACCGGGACAGTGGGGACTACGAGCAGTACTTC. Translation: CASSDRDSGDYEQYF.

The gene calls are TRBV4-1 and TRBJ1-1; D is unclear. Germline V gives CDR1 MGHRA, CDR2 YSYEKL. The CDR3 consists of 15 residues. V was cut by 0 bases and J by 4 bases, with 12 bases left in between. CDR3 region: CASSQETYGFTEAFF. The CDR3 DNA reads as TGCGCCAGCAGCCAAGAGACTTACGGGTTCACTGAAGCTTTCTTT.

This chain uses TRBV4-1 with TRBJ2-3, with 10 bases that match TRBD2. V was pared by 0 bases and J by 3 bases, with 6 bases of the junction left unmatched. The CDR3 sequence is 17 residues long. CDR1 is MGHRA and CDR2 is YSYEKL in the germline V gene. DNA for the CDR3: TGCGCCAGCAGCCAAGATCAGCGGGGGGGCCTAACAGATACGCAGTATTTT. Protein sequence: CASSQDQRGGLTDTQYF.

The chain's CDR3 is CASSDYRTSGAYEQYF. CDR3 nucleotides: TGCGCCAGCAGTGACTACCGGACTAGCGGAGCCTACGAGCAGTACTTC. The chain uses TRBV10-1 and TRBJ2-7; 10 bases agree with TRBD2. The V segment lost 3 bases and the J segment 2 bases; nucleotides outside the gene matches: 7. This CDR3 has 16 residues. Germline V gene lookup returns CDR1 WNHNN and CDR2 SYGVQD (reference sequence).

The V gene is TRBV27, the J gene TRBJ2-5; 8 positions agree with TRBD1. Germline trimming cut 2 bases from V and 5 bases from J; bases unmatched to any gene: 7. The CDR3 spans 15 residues. Germline V gene data show CDR1 as MNHEY and CDR2 as SMNVEV (reference sequence). This CDR3 is CASSLIQGAFETQYF. CDR3 bases: TGTGCCAGCAGTTTAATCCAGGGGGCATTTGAGACCCAGTACTTC.

A note on this clone: Distinct nucleotide sequences in the sample also encode this CDR3. The chain uses TRBV2 and TRBJ2-7, with D unclear. CDR3 length equals 10 residues. CDR1 SNHLY and CDR2 FYNNEI come from the germline V gene. V was shortened by 4 bases and J by 2 bases, with 0 bases between the two germline ends. CDR3 DNA sequence: TGTGCCAGCAGTGCCTACGAGCAGTACTTC. The encoded protein is CASSAYEQYF.

This clone was seen a single time. The junction and the germline gene differ at one end; a read error may be behind it. The chain recombines TRBV27 with TRBJ2-7; D ambiguous. Germline-derived CDR1 and CDR2 are MNHEY and SMNVEV (reference sequence). The CDR3 contains 15 residues. The CDR3 is CASSLSAFGSSEQYF. Here the CDR3 DNA reads TGTGCCAGCAGTTTATCAGCCTTCGGATCCTCCGAGCAGTACTTC.

This sequence joins TRBV30 and TRBJ2-1, with 9 bases aligning to TRBD2. Germline CDR1 reads GTSNPN; CDR2 reads SVGIG (reference sequence). Trimming removed 3 bases from V and 9 bases from J; junction bases left unmatched: 6. The CDR3 totals 13 residues. The CDR3 DNA reads as TGTGCCTGGAGCCGCGGGGGGGCATCTGAGCAGTTCTTC. Protein product: CAWSRGGASEQFF.

The chain has TRBV1 and TRBJ1-1; no check of the table's D call, TRBD1, against the DNA was made. TRBV1 is a pseudogene segment. This CDR3 has 16 amino acids. This CDR3 reads CTSSQYRDTMNTEAFF. CDR3 DNA sequence: TGCACCAGCAGCCAATACAGGGACACAATGAACACTGAAGCTTTCTTT.

This clone was found once. The CDR3 region is CAWSENTGGVSYGYTF. The DNA for the CDR3 is TGTGCCTGGAGTGAAAATACAGGGGGCGTGAGCTATGGCTACACCTTC. The V gene is TRBV30, the J gene TRBJ1-2; 9 bases map to TRBD1. After removal of 1 base from V and 4 bases from J, the junction contained 10 bases not matched to a gene. Germline V lookup: CDR1 GTSNPN, CDR2 SVGIG (reference sequence). CDR3 size: 16 residues.

The chain combines TRBV2 with TRBJ2-7; D gene unclear. V lost 2 bases, J lost 3 bases, and 11 bases lay in between. Germline V lookup: CDR1 SNHLY, CDR2 FYNNEI. The length of the CDR3 is 14 residues. The CDR3 loop reads CASSELDMSYEQYF. CDR3 sequence (DNA): TGTGCCAGCAGTGAACTTGATATGAGCTACGAGCAGTACTTC.

The V gene is TRBV6-5, the J gene TRBJ1-4; D may be TRBD1 (5 bases). Germline V lookup: CDR1 MNHEY, CDR2 SVGAGI. Trimming pared 8 bases from V and 1 base from J, leaving 14 bases between. The CDR3 is 15 residues long. CDR3 loop: CASRGREETNEKLFF. Here the CDR3 DNA reads TGTGCCAGCCGCGGCAGGGAGGAAACTAATGAAAAACTGTTTTTT.